Listed below are T cell receptor beta chains from one sample, sequenced in a study of blood T cell repertoires in COVID-19. TCRdb's table, derived via immunoSEQ multiplex PCR, lists solely in-frame clones and lacks some. The sample consists of 200,000 to 250,000 clones, about 91% of them appearing once. The sequencing sample was made of PBMCs or T cells enriched from blood (not recorded which). The receptors stem from a man younger than 35 with acute COVID-19. Both conserved end residues are part of each CDR3. Size is stated for part of the rows, as once, few or many counts, or as a class when the clone is expanded.

>NA|TRBV28|TRBJ1-2|14
CATRKGQEIYGYTF
>NA|TRBV15|TRBJ2-1|15
CATSGRDRSYNEQFF
>NA|TRBV7-3|TRBJ2-1|15
CASSLPLGQYNEQFF
>NA|TRBV7-9|TRBJ1-1|13
CASIWGLGTEAFF
>NA|TRBV9|TRBJ2-2|16
CASSATGGADTGELFF
>NA|TRBV5-8|TRBJ2-7|15
CASSLSGSSSYEQYF
>NA|TRBV5-4|TRBJ2-2|15
CASSLVDRSTGELFF
>NA|TRBV28|TRBJ1-1|14
CASGDRASGTEAFF
>NA|TRBV27|TRBJ1-2|17
CASSLRGDRAGGYGYTF
>once|TRBV6-1|TRBJ1-3|15
CASSEIQGPGNTIYF
>NA|TRBV19|TRBJ2-7|14
CASSIGTGAYEQYF
>NA|TRBV24-1|TRBJ2-1|15
CATSDLRATGGEQFF
>NA|TRBV9|TRBJ2-7|14
CASSVGGSLYEQYF
>NA|TRBV27|TRBJ1-2|15
CASSWGTGPNYGYTF
>NA|TRBV4-2|TRBJ2-7|16
CASSQATSGLGYEQYF
>NA|TRBV9|TRBJ2-1|13
CASSVASSHGQFF
>NA|TRBV3-1/TRBV3-2|TRBJ1-4|13
CASSQDGSEKLFF
>NA|TRBV18|TRBJ2-1|15
CASSPRTSGSREQFF
>NA|TRBV24-1|TRBJ2-1|17
CATSDPRGREGYNEQFF
>once|TRBV4-2|TRBJ1-1|15
CASSHPQGMNTEAFF
>NA|TRBV7-8|TRBJ2-7|15
CASSLVASYSYEQYF
>few|TRBV28|TRBJ1-4|15
CASSLGGTTNEKLFF
>NA|TRBV19|TRBJ2-6|18
CASYSQGDPSSGANVLTF
>NA|TRBV2|TRBJ2-1|12
CASSQDSNEQFF